The 17 T cell receptor beta chains in this list originate from one sample, sequenced in a study of shared clonotypes between healthy human individuals. Profiled with immunoSEQ multiplex PCR; TCRdb holds only in-frame clones, not every one. The data hold about 2 million clones, with approximately 94% observed a single time. Naivety among CD8 cells was defined by CD45RO negativity and positive CCR7 selection, thereby excluding terminally differentiated effector memory CD45RA+ cells. Sequencing was carried out using naive CD8+ T cells sorted from blood. Receptors were obtained from a man between 18 and 29 years old in good health.

The CDR3 bases are TGTGCCAGCAGCTCCCGCCCCCGCGGGAGCACAGATACGCAGTATTTT. Amino acid sequence: CASSSRPRGSTDTQYF. The chain uses TRBV5-6 and TRBJ2-3, with a tentative D call TRBD2 (5 bases). Trimming took off 3 bases at V and 0 bases at J, with 14 bases between the two ends. CDR1 SGHDT and CDR2 YYEEEE come from the germline V gene. There are 16 residues in the CDR3.

A few counts support this clone. Other DNA sequences in the sample encode the same CDR3. V gene TRBV27 combines with J gene TRBJ2-7, with 7 bases fitting TRBD2. V trimming: 3 bases; J trimming: 6 bases; junction bases outside the gene matches: 2. This CDR3 spans 12 amino acids. The germline gives CDR1 MNHEY, CDR2 SMNVEV (reference sequence). As DNA, the CDR3 is TGTGCCAGCAGTTTTGGGGGGGGCGAGCAGTACTTC. It yields the protein CASSFGGGEQYF.

The chain joins TRBV5-1 to TRBJ1-2, with D unresolved. The CDR3 runs 15 residues. Trimming left V 4 bases short and J 2 bases short, with 15 bases between. Germline values: CDR1 SGHRS, CDR2 YFSETQ. The CDR3 loop reads CASSLRESWNYGYTF. The CDR3 region has the DNA TGCGCCAGCAGCCTCCGCGAGAGTTGGAACTATGGCTACACCTTC.

V gene TRBV19 combines with J gene TRBJ2-7, with D possibly matching TRBD2 (5 bases). V lost 5 bases, J lost 3 bases, and 11 bases lay in between. Germline V lookup: CDR1 LNHDA, CDR2 SQIVND (reference sequence). This CDR3 spans 13 amino acids. CDR3 in amino acids: CASSPGIVYEQYF. The CDR3 nucleotides read TGTGCCAGTAGTCCGGGAATAGTCTACGAGCAGTACTTC.

V is TRBV29-1 and J is TRBJ2-1, with TRBD1 as a possible D gene (7 bases). The germline CDR1 and CDR2 sequences are SQVTM and ANQGSEA. The CDR3 consists of 15 residues. V was clipped by 1 base and J by 0 bases, with 10 bases between them. Here the CDR3 reads CSVEGRGDSYNEQFF. The DNA for the CDR3 is TGCAGCGTTGAAGGCAGGGGGGACTCCTACAATGAGCAGTTCTTC.

V is TRBV25-1 and J is TRBJ2-2; no reliable D call. From germline, CDR1 is MGHDK and CDR2 SYGVNS. V lost 1 base to trimming and J lost 5 bases, with 5 bases between them. The CDR3 length is 13 residues. The CDR3 sequence: CASSELGTGELFF. CDR3 nucleotides: TGTGCCAGCAGTGAATTGGGGACCGGGGAGCTGTTTTTT.

This chain links TRBV5-1 with TRBJ1-1; maybe TRBD1 (6 bases). Trimming stripped 4 bases from V and 6 bases from J, with 16 bases between. The germline CDR1 and CDR2 sequences are SGHRS and YFSETQ. CDR3 length: 14 residues. The CDR3 coding sequence is TGCGCCAGCAGCCCCTTGATACAGGGCCCTGAAGCTTTCTTT. Protein product: CASSPLIQGPEAFF.

The chain employs TRBV7-2 and TRBJ1-5, with D perhaps TRBD1 (6 bases). Germline V gene data show CDR1 as SGHTA and CDR2 as FQGNSA. The CDR3 consists of 13 residues. Trimming removed 3 bases from V and 5 bases from J, with 8 bases in between. CDR3 in DNA: TGTGCCAGCAGCTTGGGACAATATCAGCCCCAGCATTTT. It translates to CASSLGQYQPQHF.

This clone has just one count. The chain combines TRBV30 with TRBJ2-1; 7 bases align to TRBD2. Germline V gene lookup returns CDR1 GTSNPN and CDR2 SVGIG (reference sequence). The V segment lost 5 bases and the J segment 12 bases; nucleotides outside the gene matches: 10. The CDR3 spans 12 residues. Here the CDR3 reads CAWDGEGSGQFF. In nucleotides, the CDR3 is TGTGCCTGGGACGGGGAGGGTTCGGGGCAGTTCTTC.

A word on this clone: The sample contains more than one DNA sequence encoding this CDR3. The chain links TRBV7-9 to TRBJ1-2; a possible D gene is TRBD1 (6 bases). The germline V gene has CDR1 SEHNR and CDR2 FQNEAQ (reference sequence). This CDR3 comprises 13 residues. The V and J ends lost 3 bases and 2 bases respectively, with 7 bases between them. The CDR3 is CASSFGQNYGYTF. The CDR3 region has the DNA TGTGCCAGCAGCTTCGGACAGAACTATGGCTACACCTTC.

This clone was observed a single time. V gene TRBV5-6 combines with J gene TRBJ2-5; 12 nucleotides match TRBD2. The germline gives CDR1 SGHDT, CDR2 YYEEEE. The CDR3 totals 17 residues. V shed 2 bases and J 4 bases; nucleotides not matched to a gene: 9. Here the CDR3 reads CASSLGLAGSPRETQYF. In DNA form, the CDR3 reads TGTGCCAGCAGCTTAGGACTAGCGGGATCCCCACGAGAGACCCAGTACTTC.

The chain employs TRBV4-3 and TRBJ2-1; 8 bases agree with TRBD2. CDR3 length: 16 amino acids. Per the germline V gene, CDR1 is LGHNA and CDR2 is YSLEER. V was clipped by 0 bases and J by 3 bases; unmatched bases: 4. DNA of the CDR3: TGCGCCAGCAGCCAAGATATGGGACTAGACTACAATGAGCAGTTCTTC. Protein sequence: CASSQDMGLDYNEQFF.

The V gene is TRBV11-2, the J gene TRBJ2-2; D is perhaps TRBD1 or TRBD2 (5 bases each). Trimming shortened V by 3 bases and J by 5 bases, and 19 bases separated the two germline ends. The length of the CDR3 is 17 residues. The germline gives CDR1 SGHAT, CDR2 FQNNGV. CDR3 in amino acids: CASSLTPEGPRTGELFF. The CDR3 DNA reads TGTGCCAGCAGCTTGACCCCCGAGGGGCCACGGACCGGGGAGCTGTTTTTT.

About this clone: The same CDR3 is also encoded by other DNA sequences in this sample. The chain couples TRBV7-9 to TRBJ2-5; maybe TRBD2 (6 bases). Trimming removed 3 bases from V and 2 bases from J, with 10 bases in between. This CDR3 comprises 14 residues. Germline-derived CDR1 and CDR2 are SEHNR and FQNEAQ (reference sequence). The CDR3 loop reads CASSFRDSQETQYF. CDR3 nucleotides: TGTGCCAGCAGCTTCCGGGACTCTCAAGAGACCCAGTACTTC.

This clone was counted once. V and J are TRBV15 and TRBJ2-3; no definite D call. The germline gives CDR1 LNHNV, CDR2 YYDKDF (reference sequence). Trimming stripped 8 bases from V and 4 bases from J, with 22 bases between. CDR3 length equals 16 residues. In DNA form, the CDR3 reads TGTGCCACCGCCTCTGTAGGTAGGAGTCTGTCAGATACGCAGTATTTT. Translated, it gives CATASVGRSLSDTQYF.

The genes are TRBV30 and TRBJ2-2; 8 nucleotides agree with TRBD2. V trimming: 0 bases; J trimming: 5 bases; junction bases outside the gene matches: 5. The CDR3 spans 15 residues. Germline assignment: CDR1 GTSNPN and CDR2 SVGIG (reference sequence). CDR3 sequence: CAWSVYSSGTGELFF. CDR3 coding DNA: TGTGCCTGGAGTGTATATTCTAGCGGGACCGGGGAGCTGTTTTTT.

The chain is built from TRBV4-3 and TRBJ2-1; TRBD1 or TRBD2 may be the D gene (5 bases each). The CDR3 loop spans 17 amino acids. CDR1 is LGHNA, CDR2 YSLEER, per germline. V lost 2 bases to trimming and J lost 0 bases, with 14 bases between them. The CDR3 DNA is TGCGCCAGCAGCCAAAACCCTGGGGGAAGCTCCTACAATGAGCAGTTCTTC. Translating it yields CASSQNPGGSSYNEQFF.